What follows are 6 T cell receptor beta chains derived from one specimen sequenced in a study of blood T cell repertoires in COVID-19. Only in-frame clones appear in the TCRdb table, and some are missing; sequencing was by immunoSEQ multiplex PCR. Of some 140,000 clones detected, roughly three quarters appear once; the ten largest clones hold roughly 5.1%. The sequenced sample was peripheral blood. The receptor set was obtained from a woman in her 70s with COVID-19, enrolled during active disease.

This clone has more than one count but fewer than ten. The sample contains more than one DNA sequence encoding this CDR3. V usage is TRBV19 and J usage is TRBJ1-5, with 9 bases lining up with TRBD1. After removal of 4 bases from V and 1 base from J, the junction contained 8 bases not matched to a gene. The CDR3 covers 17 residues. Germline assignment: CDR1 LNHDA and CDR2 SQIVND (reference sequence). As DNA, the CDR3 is TGTGCCAGTAGTACCGGACAGGGGAGGCGGAGCAATCAGCCCCAGCATTTT. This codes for CASSTGQGRRSNQPQHF.

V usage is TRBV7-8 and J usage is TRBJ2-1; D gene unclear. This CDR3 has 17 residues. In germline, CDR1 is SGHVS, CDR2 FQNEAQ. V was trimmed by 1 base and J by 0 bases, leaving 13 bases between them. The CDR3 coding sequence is TGTGCCAGCAGCTTAGGTACGGTTCCAAGCTCCTACAATGAGCAGTTCTTC. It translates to CASSLGTVPSSYNEQFF.

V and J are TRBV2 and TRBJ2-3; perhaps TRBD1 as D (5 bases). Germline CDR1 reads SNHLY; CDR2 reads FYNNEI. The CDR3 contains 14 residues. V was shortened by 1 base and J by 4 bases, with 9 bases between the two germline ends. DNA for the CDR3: TGTGCCAGCAGTGAAGGGCAGGGCGCAGATACGCAGTATTTT. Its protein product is CASSEGQGADTQYF.

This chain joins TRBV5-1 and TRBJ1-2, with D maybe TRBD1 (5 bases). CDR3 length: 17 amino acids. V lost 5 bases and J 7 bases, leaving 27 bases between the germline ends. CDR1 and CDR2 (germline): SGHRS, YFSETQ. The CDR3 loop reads CASSGGISGRDFFGYTF. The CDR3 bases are TGCGCCAGCAGTGGGGGAATTAGTGGACGGGACTTTTTTGGCTACACCTTC.

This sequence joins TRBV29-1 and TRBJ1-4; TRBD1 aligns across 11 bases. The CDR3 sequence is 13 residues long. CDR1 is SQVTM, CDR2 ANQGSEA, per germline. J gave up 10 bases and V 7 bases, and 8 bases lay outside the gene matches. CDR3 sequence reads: CSAGTGGSRKLFF. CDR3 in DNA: TGCAGCGCAGGGACAGGGGGGTCAAGAAAACTGTTTTTT.

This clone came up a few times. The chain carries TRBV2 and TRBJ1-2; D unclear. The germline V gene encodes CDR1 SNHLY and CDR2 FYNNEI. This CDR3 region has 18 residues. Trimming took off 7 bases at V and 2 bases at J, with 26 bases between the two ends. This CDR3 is CASTHENNVPGTNYGYTF. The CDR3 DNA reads TGTGCCAGCACTCATGAAAACAACGTGCCGGGTACCAACTATGGCTACACCTTC.